This TCR beta chain was sequenced for a study of OX40 agonist ivuxolimab in advanced cancers. The data were produced by immunoSEQ multiplex PCR, yet TCRdb's version contains in-frame clones alone and is incomplete. The sample holds 55,000 to 60,000 clones; about 94% are singletons and the top ten take around 19%. Germline CDR1 MDHEN, CDR2 SYDVKM. The V segment lost 5 bases and the J segment 5 bases; nucleotides outside the gene matches: 11. CDR3 length: 15 amino acids. The receptor comes from an adult with an advanced solid tumor such as melanoma, head and neck, liver or kidney cancer. The sequenced sample was CD4+ or CD8+ T cells sorted from blood, obtained in a trial of the OX40 agonist ivuxolimab. V and J are TRBV28 and TRBJ2-7, with TRBD1 matching 8 bases. The CDR3, as DNA: TGTGCCAGCAGTCTCCTTCCTGGACAGGGTAACGAGCAGTACTTC. It translates to CASSLLPGQGNEQYF.